This entry describes one T cell receptor (beta chain). Its antigen remains unknown. The protocol was immunoSEQ multiplex PCR, while the TCRdb copy is restricted to in-frame clones and leaves out a portion. Among about 92,000 clones, roughly three quarters were seen once, and the ten largest hold around half. Germline-derived CDR1 and CDR2 are MNHNS and SASEGT. This CDR3 region has 16 residues. The V gene lost 1 base and the J gene lost 6 bases, with 15 bases spanning the gap. The data were taken from a study of shared clonotypes between healthy human individuals. Study-level results: Among the subsets, naive ones generally showed larger estimated richness than memory ones.

The TCR comes from a man younger than 45 in good health. Sequencing was done on a sample of memory CD8+ T cells sorted from blood. Subset indicated: CD45RO+ cells pooled with CCR7-negative TemRA cells. The rearrangement links TRBV6-1 to TRBJ2-2; D assignment may be TRBD1 or TRBD2 (6 bases each). CDR3 bases: TGTGCCAGCAGTGAAGAAATGGGGGGCGCTGCCGGGGAGCTGTTTTTT. The encoded protein is CASSEEMGGAAGELFF.